The 14 T cell receptor beta chains below all came from one sample that was sequenced in a study of T-cell reconstitution after alpha-beta-depleted transplantation in children. Unique molecular identifiers were built into the TCRbeta library. TCRdb independently ran MiXCR on the PCR reads; one entry per CDR3 protein. The sample lists about 15,000 distinct CDR3 sequences, over 10% seen once, with 70% to 80% in the top ten. Sample: PBMCs, mostly from graft donor cells, taken 180 days after TCRalphabeta/CD19-depleted stem cell transplant. The source is a boy younger than two who had a stem cell transplant for Wiskott-Aldrich syndrome, so the T cells may come from the graft donor.

The V call is TRBV4-2, the J call TRBJ2-3; TRBD2 aligns across 7 bases. The J segment lost 1 base and the V segment lost 1 base, leaving 8 bases of the junction unmatched. The CDR3 is 17 residues long. Germline V gene sequence: CDR1 LGHNA, CDR2 YNFKEQ. For the CDR3, the DNA is TGTGCCAGCAGCCAAGTGATGAGCGGGGACGGCACAGATACGCAGTATTTT. Its protein product is CASSQVMSGDGTDTQYF.

This clonotype is classed as medium-sized. The junction departs from the called germline gene at one end, perhaps through a read error. CDR3 nucleotides: TGTGCCAGCAGGGAATCGGGGGCCTTCTATGGCTACACCTTC. This translates into CASRESGAFYGYTF. The chain is built from TRBV25-1 and TRBJ1-2, with a possible D match to TRBD1 (6 bases). There are 14 residues in the CDR3. CDR1 and CDR2 from the germline V gene are MGHDK and SYGVNS.

This clonotype was observed at least ten times. This sequence joins TRBV20-1 and TRBJ1-4; a weak D match, TRBD1 (6 bases). CDR3 length equals 15 residues. Trimming removed 5 bases at V and 0 bases at J, with 13 bases between. Germline CDR1 and CDR2: DFQATT and SNEGSKA (reference sequence). Written as DNA, the CDR3 is TGCAGTGCTTACAGGGCCATTGCAACTAATGAAAAACTGTTTTTT. This codes for CSAYRAIATNEKLFF.

This clonotype was found many times. The genes are TRBV5-1 and TRBJ2-2; D gene ambiguous. The CDR3 has 14 amino acids. Germline V gene lookup returns CDR1 SGHRS and CDR2 YFSETQ. The V end lost 0 bases, the J end lost 6 bases, and 9 bases lay between the germline ends. The CDR3 spells CASSLVFRSGELFF. Written as DNA, the CDR3 is TGCGCCAGCAGCTTGGTATTCCGGTCCGGGGAGCTGTTTTTT.

This clonotype has ten or more counts. Here the CDR3 DNA reads TGTGCCAGCAGCTTAGGCGGGGCTGAAGCTTTCTTT. Protein: CASSLGGAEAFF. V and J are TRBV7-9 and TRBJ1-1, with D hard to call. The CDR3 spans 12 residues. The germline CDR1 and CDR2 sequences are SEHNR and FQNEAQ (reference sequence). V shed 1 base and J shed 6 bases, with 6 bases lying between them.

Sample share makes this clonotype medium-sized. The chain carries TRBV10-3 and TRBJ1-2; 9 bases align to TRBD1. V lost 5 bases, J lost 4 bases, and 5 bases stayed unmatched. CDR1 is ENHRY, CDR2 SYGVKD, per germline. The CDR3 spans 14 residues. This CDR3 reads CAISTGGMGYGYTF. CDR3 nucleotide sequence: TGTGCCATCAGTACAGGGGGCATGGGCTATGGCTACACCTTC.

This clonotype was counted ten times or more. The chain employs TRBV15 and TRBJ2-5; D unresolved. Germline CDR1 reads LNHNV; CDR2 reads YYDKDF (reference sequence). This CDR3 region has 13 residues. V was clipped by 1 base and J by 1 base, with 4 bases between them. The CDR3 region has the DNA TGTGCCACCAGCAGAGGGAGCCAAGAGACCCAGTACTTC. It codes for CATSRGSQETQYF. Based on the CDR3 plus reference TRBV15 and TRBJ2-5, the full variable domain is DAMVIQNPRYQVTQFGKPVTLSCSQTLNHNVMYWYQQKSSQAPKLLFHYYDKDFNNEADTPDNFQSRRPNTSFCFLDIRSPGLGDTAMYLCATSRGSQETQYFGPGTRLLVL.

This clonotype has more than one count but fewer than ten. V usage is TRBV7-2 and J usage is TRBJ2-1, with TRBD2 matching 13 bases. The CDR3 sequence is 15 residues long. V lost 4 bases, J lost 7 bases, and 4 bases stayed unmatched. Per germline, CDR1 SGHTA and CDR2 FQGNSA. CDR3 nucleotide sequence: TGTGCCAGCAGCTCTCGGGGACTAGCGGGAAATGAGCAGTTCTTC. It encodes CASSSRGLAGNEQFF.

The J gene is TRBJ1-2, the V gene TRBV5-1; tentative D call: TRBD1 (6 bases). The CDR3 loop spans 13 amino acids. Germline CDR1 reads SGHRS; CDR2 reads YFSETQ. V was trimmed by 5 bases and J by 5 bases, leaving 13 bases between them. Here the CDR3 reads CASRSGTSYGYTF. The CDR3 DNA reads as TGCGCCAGCAGATCCGGGACATCTTATGGCTACACCTTC.

This clonotype was seen many times. The rearrangement uses TRBV20-1 and TRBJ1-5, with 9 positions matching TRBD1. The germline gives CDR1 DFQATT, CDR2 SNEGSKA (reference sequence). The CDR3 covers 16 residues. Losses at the gene ends were 5 bases for V and 3 bases for J; bases not matched to a gene: 11. CDR3 region: CSASARDREFNQPQHF. In DNA, the CDR3 is TGCAGTGCTTCAGCCCGGGACAGGGAATTCAATCAGCCCCAGCATTTT.

The gene calls are TRBV2 and TRBJ2-3; D is ambiguous. Deletions cut 5 bases from V and 0 bases from J, with 9 bases between. This CDR3 has 14 amino acids. CDR1 is SNHLY, CDR2 FYNNEI, per germline. CDR3 protein: CASSFGLSTDTQYF. The CDR3 bases are TGTGCCAGCAGTTTCGGGCTGAGCACAGATACGCAGTATTTT.

V gene TRBV11-2 combines with J gene TRBJ1-4, with TRBD1 matching over 7 bases. This CDR3 has 13 residues. The J segment lost 14 bases and the V segment lost 0 bases, leaving 6 bases of the junction unmatched. The germline V gene encodes CDR1 SGHAT and CDR2 FQNNGV. CDR3 region: CASSLDRDSILFF. The CDR3 nucleotides are TGTGCCAGCAGCTTAGATCGGGACAGCATCCTGTTTTTT.

This clonotype has a count of ten or more. This chain connects TRBV6-2 or TRBV6-3 to TRBJ2-1; 7 bases map to TRBD2. V shed 2 bases and J 8 bases; nucleotides not matched to a gene: 9. The CDR3 has 15 amino acids. Germline loops: CDR1 MNHEY, CDR2 SVGEGT. CDR3 nucleotides: TGTGCCAGCAGTTACGCCCGGACTAGGCAGGATGAGCAGTTCTTC. Protein sequence: CASSYARTRQDEQFF.

This clonotype was seen only a few times. The chain couples TRBV6-5 to TRBJ2-1; 14 nucleotides line up with TRBD2. The CDR3 runs to 16 residues. V was clipped by 1 base and J by 6 bases; unmatched bases: 2. CDR1 is MNHEY, CDR2 SVGAGI, per germline. The CDR3 reads CASSYFGLAGGNEQFF. In DNA, the CDR3 is TGTGCCAGCAGTTACTTCGGACTAGCGGGGGGCAATGAGCAGTTCTTC.